This record covers a single T cell receptor beta chain. This clone occurred once. Its antigen is still unknown. No per-base quality is available; no much larger clone lies one base away. Sequences SGHDT (CDR1) and YYEEEE (CDR2) are obtained from the germline V gene. Measured from the cysteine to the phenylalanine, the CDR3 is 14 residues long. The retained sequence is limited to the CDR3, 42 bases, with the frame set at the first base. V sheds 0 bases and J sheds 2 bases, leaving 8 bases between their ends. The CDR3 regions of human TCRbeta chains were analyzed by immunosequencing. The study's processing was this. TCRs in the repertoires were compared against a reference library of SARS-CoV-2-specific TCRs that had been generated with the MIRA antigen-specificity platform. Breadth meant the fraction of unique TCRs that were SARS-CoV-2-associated, whereas depth meant the fraction of total T cells that were SARS-CoV-2-associated. Using the MIRA data, each spike-specific TCR was mapped to the spike region that the TCR reacts to and placed in a CD4 or CD8 class. Log10-transformed breadth and depth values were compared by one-way ANOVA with Sidak's multiple comparisons tests. TCRdb retrieved this table from immuneACCESS and kept in-frame rearrangements only. Not all clones are present; in checked studies, unresolved V genes account for under half, and no reason is known for the remainder. V and J calls and clone size follow that table, whereas D and trimming were derived from the DNA. The sample table shows roughly 120,000 clones, and roughly nine tenths are seen once. Less than 4.5% of the sample is taken by the ten largest.

The sample comes from a study of T cell responses to AZD1222 COVID-19 vaccine (dated by TCRdb to the early 2020s). As for the study more broadly: AZD1222 recipients with second doses at about 4 weeks or about 12 weeks were pooled, because spike-specific TCR depth and breadth did not differ between schedules. A total of 230 to 250 trial participants underwent TCR sequencing, of whom approximately 210 received two doses of AZD1222 and some 26 received two doses of the MenACWY control vaccine. Enrollment into the trials was organized by age into subgroups of 18-55, 56-69 and 70-plus years, and those subgroups contained approximately 160, 26 and 62 TCR-sequenced participants, respectively.

The time point tag for this specimen amounts to: baseline before first vaccination. Vaccinee samples came from UK trials COV001 and COV002, including a single-blind randomized controlled phase 2/3 trial of AZD1222 (ChAdOx1 nCoV-19) in healthy adults. For TCRbeta chain sequencing, PBMC samples from trial participants were taken at day 0 and at day 28 after the second dose. The paper's findings and limits, for the study overall: No day 14 peak-response samples were available, so repertoires were characterized only after the peak T cell response. Participants were mostly white British, with more females than males. The authors suggested clonal diversity may have been underestimated. Spike-specific TCR breadth and depth rose significantly after two AZD1222 doses compared with day 0 and with MenACWY recipients. Conclusions about previously exposed vaccinees are limited because only five to seven AZD1222 recipients were SARS-CoV-2 seropositive at baseline. The 56-69-year group was small, and its depth increase did not reach significance, likely because of low power. CD4 TCRs associated with the vaccine covered the entire spike protein, and the dominant responses were in regions 160-218 and 743-854. Nearly half of unique spike-specific TCRs reportedly recognized epitopes outside regions mutated in the B.1.351 and B.1.1.7 variants.

The chain couples TRBV5-6 to TRBJ1-2, with the D segment identity uncertain. Sequencing was performed on peripheral blood, taken on day 0 of AZD1222 vaccination. The clonotype comes from an adult in good health. The CDR3 region: CASSLAISNYGYTF. The DNA sequence follows: TGTGCCAGCAGCTTGGCTATCAGCAACTATGGCTACACCTTC.